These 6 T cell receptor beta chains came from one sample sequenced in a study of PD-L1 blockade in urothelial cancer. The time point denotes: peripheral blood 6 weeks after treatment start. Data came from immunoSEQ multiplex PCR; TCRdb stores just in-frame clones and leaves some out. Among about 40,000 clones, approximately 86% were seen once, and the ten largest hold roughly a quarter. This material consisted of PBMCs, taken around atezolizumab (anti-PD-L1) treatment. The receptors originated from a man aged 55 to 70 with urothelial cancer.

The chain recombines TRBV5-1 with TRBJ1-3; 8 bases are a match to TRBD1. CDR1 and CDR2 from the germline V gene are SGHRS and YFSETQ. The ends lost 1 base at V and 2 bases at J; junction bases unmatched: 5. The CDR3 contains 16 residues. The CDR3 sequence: CASSLRQGKAGNTIYF. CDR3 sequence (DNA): TGCGCCAGCAGCTTGAGACAGGGGAAAGCTGGAAACACCATATATTTT. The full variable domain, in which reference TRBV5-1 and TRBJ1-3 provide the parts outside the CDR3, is KAGVTQTPRYLIKTRGQQVTLSCSPISGHRSVSWYQQTPGQGLQFLFEYFSETQRNKGNFPGRFSGRQFSNSRSEMNVSTLELGDSALYLCASSLRQGKAGNTIYFGEGSWLTVV.

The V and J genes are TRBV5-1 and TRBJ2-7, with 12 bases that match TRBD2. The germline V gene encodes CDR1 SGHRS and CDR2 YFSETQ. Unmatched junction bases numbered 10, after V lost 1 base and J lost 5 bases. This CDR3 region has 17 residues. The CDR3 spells CASSLSLAGGPYDEQYF. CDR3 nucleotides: TGCGCCAGCAGCTTGAGTCTAGCGGGAGGGCCGTATGACGAGCAGTACTTC.

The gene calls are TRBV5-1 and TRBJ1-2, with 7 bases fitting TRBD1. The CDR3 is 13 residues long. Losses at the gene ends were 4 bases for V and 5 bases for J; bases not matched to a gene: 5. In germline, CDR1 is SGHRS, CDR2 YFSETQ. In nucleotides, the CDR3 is TGCGCCAGCAGCACAGGGACAGAATATGGCTACACCTTC. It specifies CASSTGTEYGYTF.

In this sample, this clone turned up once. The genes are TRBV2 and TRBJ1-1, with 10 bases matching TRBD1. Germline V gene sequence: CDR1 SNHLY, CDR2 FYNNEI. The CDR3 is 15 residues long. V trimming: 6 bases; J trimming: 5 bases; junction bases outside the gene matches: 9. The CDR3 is CASRVETGGGTEAFF. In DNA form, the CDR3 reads TGTGCCAGCAGGGTGGAGACAGGGGGCGGAACTGAAGCTTTCTTT.

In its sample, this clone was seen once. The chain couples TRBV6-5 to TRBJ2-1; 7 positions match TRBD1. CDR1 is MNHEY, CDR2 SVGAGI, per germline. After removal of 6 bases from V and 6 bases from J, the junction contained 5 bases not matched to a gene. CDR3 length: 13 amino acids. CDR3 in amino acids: CASRLGQFNEQFF. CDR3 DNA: TGTGCCAGCAGGCTGGGACAGTTCAATGAGCAGTTCTTC.

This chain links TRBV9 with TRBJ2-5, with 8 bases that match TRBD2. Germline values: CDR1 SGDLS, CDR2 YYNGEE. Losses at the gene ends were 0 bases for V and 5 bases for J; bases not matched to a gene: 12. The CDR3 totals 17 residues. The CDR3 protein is CASSVDRGGGRGETQYF. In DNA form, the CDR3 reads TGTGCCAGCAGCGTAGATCGCGGCGGGGGGAGAGGGGAGACCCAGTACTTC.